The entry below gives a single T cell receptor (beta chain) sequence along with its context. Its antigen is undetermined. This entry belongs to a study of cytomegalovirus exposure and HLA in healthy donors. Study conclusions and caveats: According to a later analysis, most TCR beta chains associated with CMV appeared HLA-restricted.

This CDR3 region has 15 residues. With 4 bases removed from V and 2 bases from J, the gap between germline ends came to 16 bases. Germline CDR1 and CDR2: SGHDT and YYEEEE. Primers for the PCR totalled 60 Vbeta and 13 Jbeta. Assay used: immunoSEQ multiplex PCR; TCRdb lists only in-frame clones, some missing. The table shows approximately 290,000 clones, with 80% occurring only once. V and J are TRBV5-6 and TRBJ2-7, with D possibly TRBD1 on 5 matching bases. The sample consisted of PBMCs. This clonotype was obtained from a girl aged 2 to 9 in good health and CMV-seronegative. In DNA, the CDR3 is TGTGCCAGCAGCCAAGACGTGGGGCAGACCTACGAGCAGTACTTC. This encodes CASSQDVGQTYEQYF. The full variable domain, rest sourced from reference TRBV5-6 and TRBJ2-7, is DAGVTQSPTHLIKTRGQQVTLRCSPKSGHDTVSWYQQALGQGPQFIFQYYEEEERQRGNFPDRFSGHQFPNYSSELNVNALLLGDSALYLCASSQDVGQTYEQYFGPGTRLTVT.